These 9 T cell receptor beta chains were all obtained from the same sample, sequenced in a study of T cell repertoires in cytomegalovirus infection. TCRdb fed the reads into MiXCR, producing one record per CDR3 protein. The sample consists of about 680,000 distinct CDR3 sequences, 20% to 25% of them appearing once. Sequencing used CD8+ T cells from PBMCs. All receptors derive from a human donor in good health (CMV status not recorded). Some clones in this sample may be carry-over from other donors' samples.

This clonotype turned up a few times. The chain recombines TRBV29-1 with TRBJ2-4; the D gene is possibly TRBD2 (6 bases). The V end was cut by 6 bases, the J end by 7 bases, with 22 bases between. Per the germline V gene, CDR1 is SQVTM and CDR2 is ANQGSEA. The CDR3 is 15 amino acids. This chain's CDR3 is CSVKRVGPGRNIQYF. The CDR3 region has the DNA TGCAGCGTAAAAAGGGTGGGGCCTGGGAGGAACATTCAGTACTTC.

Of note for this clonotype: A much larger clone is a single base away; this may be a read error. This chain uses TRBV7-2 with TRBJ1-2; no clear D. Germline V gene data show CDR1 as SGHTA and CDR2 as FQGNSA. The V and J ends lost 5 bases and 2 bases respectively, with 9 bases between them. The CDR3 extends over 13 amino acids. The CDR3 reads CASSTPGNYGYTF. In nucleotides, the CDR3 is TGTGCCAGCAGCACCCCGGGGAACTATGGCTACACCTTC.

This clonotype was recorded at least ten times. CDR3 DNA: TGTGCCAGCAGCAAGCCAGGGGAGAAAAACATTCAGTACTTC. It codes for CASSKPGEKNIQYF. The chain recombines TRBV7-2 with TRBJ2-4, with TRBD1 as a possible D gene (6 bases). The CDR3 has 14 residues. Trimming shortened V by 5 bases and J by 4 bases, and 12 bases separated the two germline ends. Per germline, CDR1 SGHTA and CDR2 FQGNSA.

This clonotype has a handful of counts. V and J are TRBV2 and TRBJ2-1; no clear D gene. Germline assignment: CDR1 SNHLY and CDR2 FYNNEI. The CDR3 totals 13 residues. With 6 bases removed from V and 4 bases from J, the gap between germline ends came to 10 bases. The CDR3 coding sequence is TGTGCCAGCAGGTGGGCCCGTTACAATGAGCAGTTCTTC. It encodes CASRWARYNEQFF.

The sample holds many counts of this clonotype. The chain couples TRBV7-2 to TRBJ1-2; D not resolved. The CDR3 consists of 14 residues. Trimming pared 1 base from V and 0 bases from J, leaving 6 bases between. CDR1 and CDR2 (germline): SGHTA, FQGNSA. As DNA, the CDR3 is TGTGCCAGCAGCTTAGAGGCCTCTAACTATGGCTACACCTTC. It codes for CASSLEASNYGYTF.

The J gene is TRBJ1-1, the V gene TRBV6-8, with D hard to call. The germline V gene has CDR1 MNHGY and CDR2 SAAAGT. CDR3 length equals 15 residues. Trimming removed 2 bases from V and 1 base from J, with 11 bases in between. This CDR3 is CASSYTGPPNTEAFF. In DNA form, the CDR3 reads TGTGCCAGCAGTTACACCGGACCACCGAACACTGAAGCTTTCTTT.

The gene calls are TRBV6-5 and TRBJ1-1, with D perhaps matching TRBD1 (6 bases). Germline V gene sequence: CDR1 MNHEY, CDR2 SVGAGI. The CDR3 has 15 amino acids. Trimming removed 2 bases from V and 4 bases from J, with 14 bases in between. CDR3 sequence (DNA): TGTGCCAGCAGTTACCCAGGAGGGGGTGGCACTGAAGCTTTCTTT. As protein: CASSYPGGGGTEAFF.

This clonotype has more than one count but fewer than ten. For the CDR3, the DNA is TGTGCCAGCAGTTACTCGGCAGGGGTTAAGCAGCCCCAGCATTTT. This sequence encodes CASSYSAGVKQPQHF. The rearrangement joins TRBV6-6 to TRBJ1-5, with D perhaps matching TRBD1 (6 bases). The CDR3 length is 15 residues. V was trimmed by 0 bases and J by 7 bases, leaving 13 bases between them. Germline CDR1 is MNHNY and CDR2 is SVGAGI (reference sequence).

The genes are TRBV6-5 and TRBJ2-2, with 12 bases fitting TRBD2. V shed 9 bases and J 6 bases; nucleotides not matched to a gene: 5. Germline assignment: CDR1 MNHEY and CDR2 SVGAGI. The length of the CDR3 is 14 residues. The CDR3 coding sequence is TGTGCCAGTCTAGCGGGGGGGTGGCCCGGGGAGCTGTTTTTT. Translating gives CASLAGGWPGELFF.